The clone carrying this T cell receptor beta chain has a single count. Authors' data handling: Estimated nucleated cell counts came from reference gene primer amplification. Clones were sequenced by immunoSEQ multiplex PCR, and TCRdb holds only the in-frame ones, with some missing. D and trimming come from the DNA, and the V and J calls and clone size come from that table. Counted here are some 30,000 clones, 75% to 85% occurring once; the ten biggest clones make up about an eighth. This entry is derived from a study of blood T cell repertoires in COVID-19. At the level of the study: Sources were T cells, B-cell-depleted T cells, or PBMCs; the material itself was cDNA or gDNA.

This CDR3 is 20 amino acids long. Germline CDR1 and CDR2: MNHEY and SMNVEV (reference sequence). The V gene end was trimmed by 2 bases and the J gene end by 3 bases; junction bases not matched to a gene: 15. V and J are TRBV27 and TRBJ2-4, with 11 bases that match TRBD1. The receptor was derived from a human donor in a cohort sampled during active COVID-19. The sample comprised peripheral blood. The CDR3 sequence: CASSLRYRTGGFLGKNIQYF. The CDR3 DNA sequence: TGTGCCAGCAGTTTACGTTATCGGACAGGGGGCTTTTTAGGCAAAAACATTCAGTACTTC.